These 26 T cell receptor beta chains share one sample of origin, sequenced in a study of T cell responses to AZD1222 COVID-19 vaccine. The repertoire was sequenced with immunoSEQ multiplex PCR; TCRdb's copy has only in-frame clones and lacks some. The repertoire consists of roughly 97,000 clones, with approximately 93% occurring once and the leading ten covering 4% to 5.5%. Sequences were derived from peripheral blood, sampled on day 0 of AZD1222 vaccination. The receptors stem from an adult in good health.

The gene calls are TRBV19 and TRBJ1-2, with 7 bases identical to TRBD1. The germline V gene has CDR1 LNHDA and CDR2 SQIVND (reference sequence). This CDR3 is built from 18 residues. Losses at the gene ends were 7 bases for V and 2 bases for J; bases not matched to a gene: 19. In nucleotides, the CDR3 is TGTGCCAGTACCCCCCGTGAGGGACAGCAATCCTTAAACTATGGCTACACCTTC. Translated, it gives CASTPREGQQSLNYGYTF.

The J gene is TRBJ2-7, the V gene TRBV30, with D unresolved. Germline V gives CDR1 GTSNPN, CDR2 SVGIG (reference sequence). Trimming removed 0 bases at V and 0 bases at J, with 6 bases between. The CDR3 totals 13 residues. The CDR3 DNA is TGTGCCTGGAGTGTACACGGCTCCTACGAGCAGTACTTC. Its translation is CAWSVHGSYEQYF.

The CDR3 here is CASSTGVNTEAFF. The CDR3 nucleotides read TGTGCCAGCAGTACAGGGGTTAACACTGAAGCTTTCTTT. The V and J genes are TRBV28 and TRBJ1-1, with TRBD1 identical over 7 bases. The CDR3 totals 13 residues. CDR1 is MDHEN, CDR2 SYDVKM, per germline. After removal of 5 bases from V and 2 bases from J, the junction contained 2 bases not matched to a gene.

The CDR3 is CAWSVATGNTIYF. CDR3 DNA sequence: TGTGCCTGGAGTGTTGCAACTGGAAACACCATATATTTT. The V and J genes are TRBV30 and TRBJ1-3; D gene unclear. Germline V gene sequence: CDR1 GTSNPN, CDR2 SVGIG (reference sequence). This CDR3 region has 13 residues. V was clipped by 0 bases and J by 2 bases, with 5 bases between them.

This chain connects TRBV15 to TRBJ2-3; D is possibly TRBD2 (7 bases). The germline gives CDR1 LNHNV, CDR2 YYDKDF (reference sequence). Trimming took 2 bases from V and 3 from J, leaving 12 bases between them. The CDR3 contains 15 residues. The CDR3 DNA reads TGTGCCACCAGCAGAAGGGGGGGAGGGACAGATACGCAGTATTTT. It is translated as CATSRRGGGTDTQYF.

J is TRBJ2-3 and V is TRBV5-1; 9 bases are a match to TRBD2. The CDR3 runs to 16 residues. Germline trimming cut 4 bases from V and 1 base from J; bases unmatched to any gene: 7. From germline, CDR1 is SGHRS and CDR2 YFSETQ. The CDR3, as DNA: TGCGCCAGCAGCCGGGGGGTAGCGGGAGGCACAGATACGCAGTATTTT. Residues: CASSRGVAGGTDTQYF.

A single count supports this clone. The V gene is TRBV7-3, the J gene TRBJ2-5; 11 bases match TRBD2. The J segment lost 4 bases and the V segment lost 5 bases, leaving 6 bases of the junction unmatched. Germline-derived CDR1 and CDR2 are SGHTA and FQGTGA. This CDR3 is 15 amino acids long. Here the CDR3 DNA reads TGTGCCAGCAGCCAACTCGGACTAGCGGGAGAGACCCAGTACTTC. Protein sequence: CASSQLGLAGETQYF.

This clone appeared a single time. The chain joins TRBV9 to TRBJ1-4, with D possibly being TRBD1 (5 bases). This CDR3 comprises 13 residues. The germline V and J ends were trimmed by 0 bases and 6 bases, with 6 bases remaining between them. The V gene's germline CDR1 is SGDLS and CDR2 YYNGEE. The DNA of the CDR3 is TGTGCCAGCAGCGTAGGAGGGGATGAAAAACTGTTTTTT. Translation: CASSVGGDEKLFF. Full variable domain (outside the CDR3, taken from reference TRBV9 and TRBJ1-4): DSGVTQTPKHLITATGQRVTLRCSPRSGDLSVYWYQQSLDQGLQFLIQYYNGEERAKGNILERFSAQQFPDLHSELNLSSLELGDSALYFCASSVGGDEKLFFGSGTQLSVL.

The rearrangement uses TRBV5-4 and TRBJ1-2; possibly TRBD1 for D (5 bases). V was clipped by 3 bases and J by 4 bases, with 7 bases between them. The length of the CDR3 is 12 residues. Germline V CDR1 and CDR2: SGHNT, YYREEE (reference sequence). Here the CDR3 reads CASSSGGYGYTF. CDR3 nucleotide sequence: TGTGCCAGCAGCTCGGGGGGCTATGGCTACACCTTC.

This sequence joins TRBV28 and TRBJ1-1; 7 positions match TRBD1. V was pared by 4 bases and J by 0 bases, with 5 bases of the junction left unmatched. Per germline, CDR1 MDHEN and CDR2 SYDVKM. This CDR3 is built from 15 residues. The CDR3 nucleotides read TGTGCCAGCAGTTCTCCGGGACAGTTGAACACTGAAGCTTTCTTT. Translating gives CASSSPGQLNTEAFF.

The chain uses TRBV6-5 and TRBJ1-1; D is ambiguous. With 6 bases removed from V and 1 base from J, the gap between germline ends came to 9 bases. Germline V lookup: CDR1 MNHEY, CDR2 SVGAGI. The length of the CDR3 is 13 residues. The CDR3 sequence: CASRPNRNTEAFF. DNA for the CDR3: TGTGCCAGCAGGCCGAACCGGAACACTGAAGCTTTCTTT.

Written as DNA, the CDR3 is TGTGCCAGCAGCTCTGGGACAGGGGTATCAGAGACCCAGTACTTC. Translated, it gives CASSSGTGVSETQYF. V is TRBV5-4 and J is TRBJ2-5; 10 positions agree with TRBD1. The CDR3 loop spans 15 amino acids. With 3 bases clipped from V and 4 bases from J, the junction kept 6 bases outside the gene matches. From germline, CDR1 is SGHNT and CDR2 YYREEE (reference sequence).

The chain couples TRBV19 to TRBJ1-5, with D hard to call. The CDR3 is made up of 13 amino acids. Trimming pared 1 base from V and 9 bases from J, leaving 10 bases between. Germline-derived CDR1 and CDR2 are LNHDA and SQIVND (reference sequence). The CDR3 DNA sequence: TGTGCCAGTAGTATAGGAGCCGGACGGCCCCAGCATTTT. Its translation: CASSIGAGRPQHF.

The chain has TRBV13 and TRBJ2-7; D ambiguous. Looked up from germline, CDR1 is PRHDT and CDR2 is FYEKMQ (reference sequence). The V gene lost 0 bases and the J gene lost 6 bases, with 12 bases spanning the gap. This CDR3 has 14 residues. DNA for the CDR3: TGTGCCAGCAGCTTAGGCCTGGGAAGTAGCGAGCAGTACTTC. Translated: CASSLGLGSSEQYF.

This clone has a single count. This chain uses TRBV18 with TRBJ2-1, with D tentatively TRBD1 (6 bases). CDR1 and CDR2 from the germline V gene are KGHSH and LQKENI. The CDR3 loop spans 14 amino acids. Trimming stripped 3 bases from V and 3 bases from J, with 9 bases between. This CDR3 reads CASSPTGIYNEQFF. The DNA of the CDR3 is TGTGCCAGCTCACCCACAGGGATCTACAATGAGCAGTTCTTC.

This chain uses TRBV6-1 with TRBJ2-7, with unresolved D. The CDR3 spans 14 residues. Trimming cost V 2 bases and J 2 bases, with 10 bases left between them. In germline, CDR1 is MNHNS, CDR2 SASEGT. In nucleotides, the CDR3 is TGTGCCAGCAGTGAACTCGTGACACCCTACGAGCAGTACTTC. Encoded protein: CASSELVTPYEQYF.

V usage is TRBV28 and J usage is TRBJ2-1, with D hard to call. V gave up 5 bases and J gave up 4 bases, with 27 bases separating them. Germline V CDR1 and CDR2: MDHEN, SYDVKM. The CDR3 totals 19 residues. DNA for the CDR3: TGTGCCAGCAGTCCCCCCCCCGGTAGAGCGCCCACGAGTTACAATGAGCAGTTCTTC. Amino acids: CASSPPPGRAPTSYNEQFF.

The J gene is TRBJ2-5, the V gene TRBV30; D is possibly TRBD2 (7 bases). Looked up from germline, CDR1 is GTSNPN and CDR2 is SVGIG (reference sequence). Trimming removed 2 bases at V and 5 bases at J, with 21 bases between. The CDR3 covers 16 residues. CDR3 nucleotide sequence: TGTGCCTGGAGTCGGGGGGCAGACGATTTAGGGGAGACCCAGTACTTC. Translation: CAWSRGADDLGETQYF.

This rearrangement joins TRBV18 to TRBJ1-5, with D perhaps TRBD1 (6 bases). Germline V gives CDR1 KGHSH, CDR2 LQKENI. There are 15 residues in the CDR3. V was trimmed by 1 base and J by 7 bases, leaving 14 bases between them. The CDR3 DNA is TGTGCCAGCTCACCACGGGCAGGGGCAGGCCAGCCCCAGCATTTT. Residues: CASSPRAGAGQPQHF.

The chain is built from TRBV10-1 and TRBJ2-7; 9 bases are shared with TRBD1. The V gene end was trimmed by 4 bases and the J gene end by 3 bases; junction bases not matched to a gene: 1. Germline lookup yields CDR1 WNHNN and CDR2 SYGVQD (reference sequence). This CDR3 is 13 amino acids long. As DNA, the CDR3 is TGCGCCAGCAGTGGGGGACAGGGCTACGAGCAGTACTTC. Encoded protein: CASSGGQGYEQYF.

This chain connects TRBV3-1 (or the pseudogene TRBV3-2) to TRBJ1-2; a weak D match, TRBD1 (5 bases). This CDR3 comprises 13 residues. Germline values: CDR1 LGHDT, CDR2 YNNKEL (reference sequence). The ends were cut back, 4 bases at V and 7 bases at J, with 13 bases in the middle. This CDR3 reads CASSLQEAFGYTF. The CDR3 nucleotides read TGTGCCAGCAGCCTACAGGAAGCATTTGGCTACACCTTC.

This chain links TRBV3-1 (or the pseudogene TRBV3-2) with TRBJ2-1, with 12 bases aligning to TRBD2. CDR3 length: 14 amino acids. The V gene end was trimmed by 6 bases and the J gene end by 4 bases; junction bases not matched to a gene: 1. Looked up from germline, CDR1 is LGHDT and CDR2 is YNNKEL (reference sequence). For the CDR3, the DNA is TGTGCCAGCAGTCTAGCGGGAGGGTACAATGAGCAGTTCTTC. It is translated as CASSLAGGYNEQFF.

The rearrangement joins TRBV19 to TRBJ2-3, with 11 bases aligning to TRBD2. The CDR3 totals 19 residues. Germline CDR1 is LNHDA and CDR2 is SQIVND (reference sequence). With V trimmed by 6 bases and J by 2 bases, 16 bases remained unmatched. The CDR3 DNA reads as TGTGCCAGTAGAAAGACTAGCGGGACCTATTTTTCGATCACAGATACGCAGTATTTT. This sequence encodes CASRKTSGTYFSITDTQYF.

The chain links TRBV2 to TRBJ2-1, with 7 bases aligning to TRBD2. Looked up from germline, CDR1 is SNHLY and CDR2 is FYNNEI. The CDR3 spans 13 residues. The ends lost 6 bases at V and 8 bases at J; junction bases unmatched: 7. The CDR3 is CASRLATRDEQFF. Here the CDR3 DNA reads TGTGCCAGCAGACTAGCGACGAGGGATGAGCAGTTCTTC.

The rearrangement joins TRBV15 to TRBJ2-7; D gene ambiguous. The germline V gene has CDR1 LNHNV and CDR2 YYDKDF (reference sequence). CDR3 length: 14 residues. The V end lost 1 base, the J end lost 3 bases, and 10 bases lay between the germline ends. CDR3 amino acids: CATSRALTSYEQYF. The CDR3 bases are TGTGCCACCAGCAGAGCGTTGACCAGCTACGAGCAGTACTTC.

This clone is deemed medium-sized. The V gene is TRBV27, the J gene TRBJ2-7; D remains ambiguous. V gave up 0 bases and J gave up 6 bases, with 12 bases separating them. Germline assignment: CDR1 MNHEY and CDR2 SMNVEV (reference sequence). This CDR3 has 14 residues. CDR3 coding DNA: TGTGCCAGCAGTTTATCCCCGCGGTCCGCCGAGCAGTACTTC. It encodes CASSLSPRSAEQYF.